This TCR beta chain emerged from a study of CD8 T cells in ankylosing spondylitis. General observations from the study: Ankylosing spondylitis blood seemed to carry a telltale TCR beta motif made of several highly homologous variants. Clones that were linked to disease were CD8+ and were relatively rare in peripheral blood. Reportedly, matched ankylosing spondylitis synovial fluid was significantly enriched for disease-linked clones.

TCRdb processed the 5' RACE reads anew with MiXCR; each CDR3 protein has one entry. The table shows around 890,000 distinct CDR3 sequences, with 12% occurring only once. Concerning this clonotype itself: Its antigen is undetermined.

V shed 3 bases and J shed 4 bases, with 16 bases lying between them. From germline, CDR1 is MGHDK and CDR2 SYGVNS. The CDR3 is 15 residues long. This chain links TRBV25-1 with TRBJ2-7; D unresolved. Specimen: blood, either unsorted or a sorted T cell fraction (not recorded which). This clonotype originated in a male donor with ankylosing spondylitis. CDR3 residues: CASSEVSGTLYEQYF. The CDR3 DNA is TGTGCCAGCAGTGAGGTCTCGGGCACCCTATACGAGCAGTACTTC.